Reported below is one T cell receptor beta chain. These data originate in a study of OX40 agonist ivuxolimab in advanced cancers. Germline-derived CDR1 and CDR2 are MNHEY and SMNVEV (reference sequence). Deletions cut 9 bases from V and 3 bases from J, with 15 bases between. The CDR3 covers 13 residues. The data were produced by immunoSEQ multiplex PCR, yet TCRdb's version contains in-frame clones alone and is incomplete. Of about 77,000 clones in the sample, around 86% were seen once. The V call is TRBV27, the J call TRBJ2-7, with no clear D. The input for sequencing was CD4+ or CD8+ T cells sorted from blood, taken in a trial of the OX40 agonist ivuxolimab. The receptor was derived from an adult with an advanced solid tumor such as melanoma, head and neck, liver or kidney cancer. The CDR3 here is CASKRRASYEQYF. As DNA, the CDR3 is TGTGCCAGTAAACGTCGGGCTAGCTACGAGCAGTACTTC.